A selection of T cell receptor beta chains follows, all from one sample in a study of T cell responses to AZD1222 COVID-19 vaccine. Method: immunoSEQ multiplex PCR; TCRdb's copy keeps in-frame clones and lacks some. The sample holds some 70,000 clones, under 90% seen once. The starting material was peripheral blood, obtained 28 days after the second AZD1222 dose. Receptor source: an adult who received the AZD1222 COVID-19 vaccine. Each CDR3 is given with its conserved first and last residue. Clone size, where shown, is once, few, many, or a class for clones that have expanded.

TRBV10-3,TRBJ2-7,NA,CAISGTGRQNEQYF
TRBV19,TRBJ2-1,NA,CASSLLDRYYNEQFF
TRBV18,TRBJ2-5,NA,CASSPGETQYF
TRBV11-3,TRBJ2-2,NA,CASSPGADTGELFF
TRBV7-9,TRBJ1-5,NA,CASSLGANSNQPQHF
TRBV28,TRBJ1-4,NA,CASSSSADQLFF
TRBV6-2/TRBV6-3,TRBJ1-5,NA,CASSLSLGSNQPQHF
TRBV18,TRBJ1-5,NA,CASSPSVSGRGFNQPQHF
TRBV6-5,TRBJ1-6,NA,CASAGQGNSPLHF
TRBV7-9,TRBJ2-1,few,CASSSRGAAGSEQFF
TRBV5-6,TRBJ1-5,NA,CASSLGVEGQPQHF
TRBV3-1/TRBV3-2,TRBJ2-2,NA,CASSQEPRRSGADTGELFF
TRBV19,TRBJ1-2,few,CASSPREYGYTF
TRBV28,TRBJ2-7,NA,CASEGEQYF
TRBV19,TRBJ2-7,NA,CASSISLSYEQYF
TRBV5-5,TRBJ1-5,NA,CASSLWQGANQPQHF
TRBV5-5,TRBJ1-1,NA,CASSLWSVGTEAFF
TRBV3-1/TRBV3-2,TRBJ2-5,NA,CASSQEETQYF
TRBV6-4,TRBJ1-2,NA,CASSVSVLGYGYTF
TRBV4-1,TRBJ1-1,once,CASSPDRRTEAFF
TRBV12-3/TRBV12-4,TRBJ1-6,NA,CASATGVRSPLHF
TRBV30,TRBJ1-4,NA,CAWSGALGLNEKLFF
TRBV6-7,TRBJ1-5,NA,CASKNRGQSF
TRBV9,TRBJ1-3,NA,CASSAGTGLYSGNTIYF
TRBV7-3,TRBJ2-7,NA,CASSLRGPLQF
TRBV27,TRBJ1-2,NA,CASSTTGVGYTF
TRBV5-1,TRBJ2-3,NA,CASSLQLGTDTQYF
TRBV3-1/TRBV3-2,TRBJ2-1,NA,CASSRQGYNEQFF
TRBV5-1,TRBJ2-3,NA,CASSLEGKEGDTQYF
TRBV4-1,TRBJ1-2,NA,CASSPGTGGRYGYTF
TRBV18,TRBJ2-3,NA,CASSPTSTDTQYF
TRBV6-5,TRBJ2-3,NA,CASSQGLAADTQYF
TRBV4-3,TRBJ2-3,NA,CASSQDWGGGTDTQYF
TRBV7-8,TRBJ2-1,NA,CASSLTRQGGWNEQFF
TRBV10-3,TRBJ2-1,NA,CAISARGGTYNEQFF
TRBV19,TRBJ2-2,NA,CASSRTGGNTGELFF
TRBV6-1,TRBJ1-2,NA,CASSDWQDYGYTF
TRBV3-1/TRBV3-2,TRBJ1-6,NA,CASSQVAGAEPLHF
TRBV10-3,TRBJ1-2,NA,CAISGDRDRSYGYTF
TRBV6-2/TRBV6-3,TRBJ2-1,NA,CASSYGGYSSYNEQFF
TRBV5-1,TRBJ1-3,NA,CASSNSAGSGNTIYF
TRBV4-1,TRBJ1-1,few,CASSPQGSSTEAFF
TRBV21-1,TRBJ1-5,NA,CASSKHGRRYSNQPQHF
TRBV6-5,TRBJ1-4,NA,CASSHPPPSNEKLFF